A single sample gave rise to the 32 T cell receptor beta chains below, sequenced in a study of identical twins. TCRdb reprocessed the 5' RACE reads via MiXCR and lists one record per CDR3 protein. The sample holds 300,000 or so distinct CDR3 sequences, roughly 10% seen once. The data were also submitted as part of a second study, on yellow fever vaccine responses in identical twins.

Sample: CD8+ T cells sorted from blood. Receptors originate from a young woman in good health.

The rearrangement links TRBV15 to TRBJ2-3; 11 positions match TRBD2. The CDR3 is 17 residues long. Looked up from germline, CDR1 is LNHNV and CDR2 is YYDKDF (reference sequence). The V and J ends lost 1 base and 0 bases, in that order; junction bases with no gene match: 3. CDR3 nucleotides: TGTGCCACCAGCAGAGGATTAGCGGGAGGGAGCACAGATACGCAGTATTTT. The encoded protein is CATSRGLAGGSTDTQYF.

Many counts were recorded for this clonotype. The chain recombines TRBV6-1 with TRBJ2-7; 7 bases agree with TRBD1. CDR3 length: 14 residues. J lost 2 bases, V lost 6 bases, and 7 bases had no gene match. Germline CDR1 is MNHNS and CDR2 is SASEGT. The chain's CDR3 is CASSLGTAPYEQYF. The CDR3 bases are TGTGCCAGCAGCCTCGGGACAGCCCCCTACGAGCAGTACTTC.

This clonotype was seen only a few times. The chain recombines TRBV7-9 with TRBJ2-1; 11 bases align to TRBD2. The trim removed 3 bases at V and 9 bases at J, leaving 4 bases unmatched. The CDR3 loop spans 14 amino acids. Germline CDR1 and CDR2: SEHNR and FQNEAQ (reference sequence). CDR3 sequence reads: CASSFTSGSSEQFF. In DNA form, the CDR3 reads TGTGCCAGCAGCTTCACTAGCGGGAGTAGTGAGCAGTTCTTC.

This clonotype was observed a few times. J is TRBJ2-1 and V is TRBV29-1, with D possibly matching TRBD2 (6 bases). Germline V gene data show CDR1 as SQVTM and CDR2 as ANQGSEA. Trimming took 3 bases from V and 1 from J, leaving 16 bases between them. This CDR3 is built from 16 residues. CDR3: CSVEDEAGLSYNEQFF. As DNA, the CDR3 is TGCAGCGTTGAGGACGAAGCGGGCCTTTCCTACAATGAGCAGTTCTTC.

The genes are TRBV27 and TRBJ2-7; tentatively, D is TRBD2 (6 bases). Germline values: CDR1 MNHEY, CDR2 SMNVEV (reference sequence). V was clipped by 8 bases and J by 5 bases, with 13 bases between them. This CDR3 contains 12 residues. Here the CDR3 DNA reads TGTGCCAGCCATACCACGGGGGACGAGCAGTACTTC. Amino acid sequence: CASHTTGDEQYF.

The chain employs TRBV27 and TRBJ2-7, with 15 bases identical to TRBD2. Germline CDR1 is MNHEY and CDR2 is SMNVEV (reference sequence). After removal of 7 bases from V and 2 bases from J, the junction contained 9 bases not matched to a gene. The CDR3 covers 17 residues. Written as DNA, the CDR3 is TGTGCCAGCACCTCAGAGGGACTAGCGGGAGGAACCTACGAGCAGTACTTC. It yields the protein CASTSEGLAGGTYEQYF.

This clonotype was counted at least ten times. The J gene is TRBJ1-1, the V gene TRBV15; tentative D call: TRBD1 (6 bases). CDR1 LNHNV and CDR2 YYDKDF come from the germline V gene (reference sequence). This CDR3 has 12 amino acids. Trimming cost V 7 bases and J 2 bases, with 8 bases left between them. The CDR3 nucleotides are TGTGCCACCACACAGGGAAACACTGAAGCTTTCTTT. Residues: CATTQGNTEAFF. Filled out from reference TRBV15 and TRBJ1-1, the complete variable domain reads DAMVIQNPRYQVTQFGKPVTLSCSQTLNHNVMYWYQQKSSQAPKLLFHYYDKDFNNEADTPDNFQSRRPNTSFCFLDIRSPGLGDTAMYLCATTQGNTEAFFGQGTRLTVV.

This clonotype was seen a few times. The chain couples TRBV29-1 to TRBJ2-7; no definite D call. CDR3 length: 11 residues. V shed 4 bases and J shed 10 bases, with 14 bases lying between them. In germline, CDR1 is SQVTM, CDR2 ANQGSEA. DNA of the CDR3: TGCAGCGTTGTCGCGGATCTGGGCCAGTACTTC. Its protein product is CSVVADLGQYF.

This clonotype came up many times. The chain combines TRBV4-2 with TRBJ2-5, with 9 positions matching TRBD2. CDR1 and CDR2 from the germline V gene are LGHNA and YNFKEQ. This CDR3 has 14 amino acids. Trimming removed 3 bases from V and 10 bases from J; junction bases left unmatched: 9. CDR3 protein: CASSHPSGTTDQYF. The DNA of the CDR3 is TGTGCCAGCAGCCACCCTAGCGGGACCACTGACCAGTACTTC.

This clonotype was recorded a few times. The V and J genes are TRBV6-1 and TRBJ2-2; the match to TRBD2 covers 11 bases. This CDR3 has 16 amino acids. CDR1 is MNHNS, CDR2 SASEGT, per germline. V trimming: 5 bases; J trimming: 4 bases; junction bases outside the gene matches: 6. The chain's CDR3 is CASSRLAGGLTGELFF. DNA for the CDR3: TGTGCCAGCAGTAGGCTAGCGGGGGGACTCACCGGGGAGCTGTTTTTT.

This chain links TRBV7-9 with TRBJ2-3; TRBD1 aligns across 7 bases. CDR1 is SEHNR, CDR2 FQNEAQ, per germline (reference sequence). The CDR3 covers 13 residues. The CDR3 here is CARGLFSTDTQYF. Here the CDR3 DNA reads TGTGCTAGGGGGCTCTTTAGCACAGATACGCAGTATTTT.

CDR3 protein: CSAKTEYQETQYF. The DNA of the CDR3 is TGCAGTGCTAAGACAGAATACCAAGAGACCCAGTACTTC. This chain uses TRBV20-1 with TRBJ2-5, with TRBD1 as a possible D gene (5 bases). The CDR3 runs 13 residues. V was trimmed by 4 bases and J by 0 bases, leaving 9 bases between them. In germline, CDR1 is DFQATT, CDR2 SNEGSKA (reference sequence).

The V call is TRBV3-1, the J call TRBJ2-1; a possible D gene is TRBD2 (7 bases). The CDR3 consists of 16 residues. V lost 0 bases and J 4 bases, leaving 13 bases between the germline ends. Germline CDR1 is LGHDT and CDR2 is YNNKEL (reference sequence). CDR3 amino acids: CASSQDWGGQYNEQFF. The CDR3 bases are TGTGCCAGCAGCCAAGATTGGGGGGGGCAATACAATGAGCAGTTCTTC.

The V call is TRBV29-1, the J call TRBJ2-5, with D perhaps given as TRBD1 or TRBD2 (5 bases each). This CDR3 has 12 amino acids. Germline CDR1 SQVTM, CDR2 ANQGSEA. Trimming shortened V by 7 bases and J by 1 base, and 10 bases separated the two germline ends. The CDR3 is CSGSGLQETQYF. In nucleotides, the CDR3 is TGCAGCGGGTCGGGGCTCCAAGAGACCCAGTACTTC.

This clonotype was detected only a few times. The chain is built from TRBV5-1 and TRBJ2-5; 7 nucleotides match TRBD2. The V gene end was trimmed by 5 bases and the J gene end by 3 bases; junction bases not matched to a gene: 4. This CDR3 contains 13 residues. Germline CDR1 and CDR2: SGHRS and YFSETQ. For the CDR3, the DNA is TGCGCCAGCAGGCGTGCGGGGGAAGAGACCCAGTACTTC. As protein: CASRRAGEETQYF.

This clonotype was found many times. This chain joins TRBV7-2 and TRBJ2-7; 10 bases line up with TRBD1. CDR1 is SGHTA and CDR2 is FQGNSA in the germline V gene. The CDR3 extends over 16 amino acids. V lost 5 bases, J lost 3 bases, and 10 bases stayed unmatched. Here the CDR3 DNA reads TGTGCCAGCAGCATACACTCCGGGACAGGGGTCTACGAGCAGTACTTC. It specifies CASSIHSGTGVYEQYF.

This clonotype came up a few times. The chain is built from TRBV28 and TRBJ2-7; D is perhaps TRBD1 (6 bases). The germline gives CDR1 MDHEN, CDR2 SYDVKM. V was shortened by 5 bases and J by 3 bases, with 20 bases between the two germline ends. The CDR3 is made up of 16 amino acids. CDR3 in DNA: TGTGCCAGCAGTCGATCCGGGACATTAGCCCACTACGAGCAGTACTTC. It codes for CASSRSGTLAHYEQYF.

This clonotype came up a few times. This chain connects TRBV2 to TRBJ2-7; 7 bases map to TRBD2. The CDR3 loop spans 12 amino acids. Losses at the gene ends were 3 bases for V and 7 bases for J; bases not matched to a gene: 3. The germline V gene has CDR1 SNHLY and CDR2 FYNNEI. In DNA form, the CDR3 reads TGTGCCAGCAGTGAGGGCGGGAGTGAGCAGTACTTC. Residues: CASSEGGSEQYF.

V and J are TRBV7-2 and TRBJ2-5; D perhaps matches TRBD2 (6 bases). V gave up 7 bases and J gave up 3 bases, with 18 bases separating them. Germline V CDR1 and CDR2: SGHTA, FQGNSA. The CDR3 contains 15 residues. The CDR3 coding sequence is TGTGCCAGCACCTCCCCTTATAGCGGCAAAGAGACCCAGTACTTC. Protein: CASTSPYSGKETQYF.

This clonotype was observed at least ten times. The gene calls are TRBV4-3 and TRBJ2-1; D not resolved. The CDR3 runs to 13 residues. Trimming took off 2 bases at V and 6 bases at J, with 8 bases between the two ends. Germline assignment: CDR1 LGHNA and CDR2 YSLEER. The CDR3 here is CASSQHLGNEQFF. The CDR3 coding sequence is TGCGCCAGCAGCCAACATCTAGGCAATGAGCAGTTCTTC.

V is TRBV5-6 and J is TRBJ1-5; D uncertain. Germline assignment: CDR1 SGHDT and CDR2 YYEEEE. V was shortened by 0 bases and J by 7 bases, with 14 bases between the two germline ends. CDR3 length equals 15 residues. The CDR3 nucleotides are TGTGCCAGCAGCTTGGGTGAAGAAGGACGGCAGCCCCAGCATTTT. This gives the protein CASSLGEEGRQPQHF.

This clonotype was seen many times. This rearrangement joins TRBV27 to TRBJ1-2, with TRBD1 matching 9 bases. The CDR3 consists of 14 residues. Germline V gene data show CDR1 as MNHEY and CDR2 as SMNVEV (reference sequence). The V segment lost 3 bases and the J segment 5 bases; nucleotides outside the gene matches: 4. The CDR3 is CASSLGQGFYGYTF. The CDR3 bases are TGTGCCAGCAGTTTGGGACAGGGTTTTTATGGCTACACCTTC.

J is TRBJ2-7 and V is TRBV21-1; TRBD1 is the table's D call and was not checked against the DNA. TRBV21-1 is a documented pseudogene. The CDR3 loop spans 19 amino acids. DNA for the CDR3: TGTGCCAGCAACCCGCGGGACAGGAACAGGCGGGAGGGTCCCTACGAGCAGTACTTC. Translation gives CASNPRDRNRREGPYEQYF.

The sample holds a few counts of this clonotype. The chain is built from TRBV20-1 and TRBJ2-5, with D possibly TRBD2 on 5 matching bases. Trimming pared 2 bases from V and 5 bases from J, leaving 15 bases between. Germline V gene data show CDR1 as DFQATT and CDR2 as SNEGSKA (reference sequence). The CDR3 sequence is 14 residues long. The CDR3 loop reads CSARKTEGIETQYF. CDR3 coding DNA: TGCAGTGCTAGAAAAACAGAGGGAATTGAGACCCAGTACTTC.

This clonotype was detected a few times. This chain links TRBV14 with TRBJ2-5, with D possibly TRBD1 on 5 matching bases. V lost 1 base to trimming and J lost 3 bases, with 9 bases between them. The CDR3 sequence is 14 residues long. Germline V gene data show CDR1 as SGHDN and CDR2 as FVKESK. The CDR3 DNA reads as TGTGCCAGCAGCCAAGTAGACAGCAAAGAGACCCAGTACTTC. Translation: CASSQVDSKETQYF.

The gene calls are TRBV29-1 and TRBJ2-7; D is perhaps TRBD2 (6 bases). Germline V lookup: CDR1 SQVTM, CDR2 ANQGSEA. The CDR3 runs to 14 residues. Trimming shortened V by 4 bases and J by 2 bases, and 15 bases separated the two germline ends. The CDR3 is CSVVGDLTPYEQYF. The CDR3 DNA sequence: TGCAGCGTTGTAGGGGACTTGACCCCCTACGAGCAGTACTTC.

V is TRBV28 and J is TRBJ2-2; D is possibly TRBD2 (6 bases). This CDR3 comprises 15 residues. Germline-derived CDR1 and CDR2 are MDHEN and SYDVKM. Trimming pared 2 bases from V and 4 bases from J, leaving 11 bases between. Written as DNA, the CDR3 is TGTGCCAGCAGTTTACCTAGCGCGGGCACCGGGGAGCTGTTTTTT. This gives the protein CASSLPSAGTGELFF.

This clonotype was observed a few times. The J gene is TRBJ1-1, the V gene TRBV5-6; D ambiguous. Germline assignment: CDR1 SGHDT and CDR2 YYEEEE. The CDR3 has 16 amino acids. Trimming stripped 0 bases from V and 0 bases from J, with 12 bases between. This CDR3 is CASSLVTAALNTEAFF. CDR3 bases: TGTGCCAGCAGCTTGGTGACGGCAGCCTTGAACACTGAAGCTTTCTTT.

This clonotype came up a few times. The gene calls are TRBV6-5 and TRBJ2-7; D remains unclear. V shed 0 bases and J shed 7 bases, with 16 bases lying between them. The CDR3 loop spans 15 amino acids. Germline loops: CDR1 MNHEY, CDR2 SVGAGI. CDR3 sequence reads: CASSYSLENLSEQYF. The CDR3 DNA follows: TGTGCCAGCAGTTACTCGCTGGAAAATCTAAGTGAGCAGTACTTC.

The table lists this clonotype with many counts. CDR3: CSARDIYGTSTYEQYF. The CDR3 DNA follows: TGCAGTGCTAGAGATATCTATGGGACATCTACCTACGAGCAGTACTTC. The rearrangement links TRBV20-1 to TRBJ2-7; perhaps TRBD1 as D (6 bases). The germline gives CDR1 DFQATT, CDR2 SNEGSKA (reference sequence). V was shortened by 0 bases and J by 2 bases, with 17 bases between the two germline ends. The CDR3 loop spans 16 amino acids.

This clonotype was counted ten times or more. The chain combines TRBV7-2 with TRBJ2-1; D perhaps matches TRBD1 (6 bases). Trimming removed 1 base at V and 2 bases at J, with 9 bases between. Looked up from germline, CDR1 is SGHTA and CDR2 is FQGNSA. There are 15 residues in the CDR3. The CDR3 region has the DNA TGTGCCAGCAGCTTAGGGCCAGGGGCCTACAATGAGCAGTTCTTC. Its protein product is CASSLGPGAYNEQFF.

This clonotype was observed at least ten times. CDR3 sequence (DNA): TGTGCCAGCAGTTCTCAGACTAGCGGGAGGGCGTACGAGCAGTACTTC. It codes for CASSSQTSGRAYEQYF. The rearrangement links TRBV12-3 or TRBV12-4 to TRBJ2-7, with 14 bases aligning to TRBD2. The CDR3 has 16 residues. V lost 4 bases, J lost 4 bases, and 6 bases stayed unmatched.